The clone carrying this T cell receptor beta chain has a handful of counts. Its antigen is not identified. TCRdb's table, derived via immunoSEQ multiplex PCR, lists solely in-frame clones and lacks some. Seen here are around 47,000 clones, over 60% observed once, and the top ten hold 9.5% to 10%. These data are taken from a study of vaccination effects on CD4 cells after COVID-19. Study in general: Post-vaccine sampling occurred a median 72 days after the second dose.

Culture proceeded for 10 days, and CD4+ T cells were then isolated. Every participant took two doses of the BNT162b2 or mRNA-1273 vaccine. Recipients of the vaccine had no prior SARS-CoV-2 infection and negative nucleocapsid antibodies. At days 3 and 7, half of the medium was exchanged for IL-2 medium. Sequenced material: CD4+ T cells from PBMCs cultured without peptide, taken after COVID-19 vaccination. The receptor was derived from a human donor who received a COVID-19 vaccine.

DNA for the CDR3: TGTGCCAGCAGCCAAGGGGGACAGGGGTCCTACACCGGGGAGCTGTTTTTT. Protein sequence: CASSQGGQGSYTGELFF. The chain has TRBV3-1 (or the pseudogene TRBV3-2) and TRBJ2-2; TRBD1 aligns across 10 bases. V was clipped by 1 base and J by 3 bases; unmatched bases: 5. The CDR3 runs to 17 residues. Germline-derived CDR1 and CDR2 are LGHDT and YNNKEL (reference sequence).